These 30 T cell receptor beta chains were all obtained from the same sample, sequenced in a study of blood T cell repertoires in COVID-19. Sequencing was performed with immunoSEQ multiplex PCR; in TCRdb, only in-frame clones are kept and a portion is missing. The data contain about 52,000 clones, about four fifths of them singletons. Sequenced: peripheral blood. These receptors were collected from a man at least 80 years old with COVID-19, enrolled during active disease.

V is TRBV6-2 or TRBV6-3 and J is TRBJ2-7; TRBD1 matches at 7 bases. The CDR3 spans 14 residues. Germline V gives CDR1 MNHEY, CDR2 SVGEGT. The V and J ends lost 5 bases and 0 bases, in that order; junction bases with no gene match: 4. The CDR3 DNA sequence: TGTGCCAGCAGTATACGGGACAGCTCCTACGAGCAGTACGTC. Encoded protein: CASSIRDSSYEQYV.

The rearrangement uses TRBV5-1 and TRBJ1-5; 10 bases fit TRBD1. CDR3 length: 14 amino acids. The germline gives CDR1 SGHRS, CDR2 YFSETQ. V shed 4 bases and J 4 bases; nucleotides not matched to a gene: 2. The CDR3 region is CASSPGQGNQPQHF. In DNA form, the CDR3 reads TGCGCCAGCAGCCCGGGACAGGGGAATCAGCCCCAGCATTTT.

A single count supports this clone. The chain links TRBV3-1 (or the pseudogene TRBV3-2) to TRBJ2-3; D gene uncertain. The CDR3 extends over 17 amino acids. Deletions cut 1 base from V and 2 bases from J, with 16 bases between. Germline CDR1 reads LGHDT; CDR2 reads YNNKEL (reference sequence). DNA for the CDR3: TGTGCCAGCAGCCAAGGCGGCACCGAGATAAACACAGATACGCAGTATTTT. Protein sequence: CASSQGGTEINTDTQYF.

The chain recombines TRBV7-8 with TRBJ2-3; perhaps TRBD1 as D (5 bases). CDR3 length equals 15 residues. V gave up 5 bases and J gave up 0 bases, with 12 bases separating them. Germline CDR1 SGHVS, CDR2 FQNEAQ. The CDR3 protein is CASSPRGSSTDTQYF. The CDR3 DNA reads TGTGCCAGCAGCCCTAGGGGCAGCAGCACAGATACGCAGTATTTT.

The gene calls are TRBV5-4 and TRBJ1-2; TRBD1 is a possible D gene (6 bases). Germline V gene data show CDR1 as SGHNT and CDR2 as YYREEE (reference sequence). The CDR3 has 16 amino acids. V was clipped by 4 bases and J by 1 base, with 17 bases between them. The CDR3 loop reads CASSPYGQLINYGYTF. CDR3 nucleotides: TGTGCCAGCAGCCCATATGGACAGTTGATTAACTATGGCTACACCTTC.

V gene TRBV29-1 combines with J gene TRBJ1-3; perhaps TRBD1 as D (5 bases). V lost 4 bases and J lost 7, with 14 bases in between. Germline CDR1 SQVTM, CDR2 ANQGSEA. The CDR3 sequence is 13 residues long. The CDR3 DNA reads TGCAGCGTTGGTCAGGGACTGGGGAACACCATATATTTT. Translated: CSVGQGLGNTIYF.

The chain couples TRBV24-1 to TRBJ2-1; 12 nucleotides align to TRBD2. V shed 1 base, J shed 7 bases, and the junction held 7 bases outside the gene matches. The CDR3 runs to 17 residues. Germline V lookup: CDR1 KGHDR, CDR2 SFDVKD. CDR3 protein: CATSDLALAGGRNEQFF. The CDR3 DNA reads TGTGCCACCAGTGATTTAGCACTAGCGGGAGGTAGGAATGAGCAGTTCTTC.

This clone has only one observation. The chain links TRBV6-5 to TRBJ2-7; TRBD1 matches 9 bases. This CDR3 region has 14 residues. V lost 7 bases, J lost 0 bases, and 4 bases stayed unmatched. The germline V gene has CDR1 MNHEY and CDR2 SVGAGI. The CDR3 nucleotides are TGTGCCAGCATGGGGACAGGGACCTCCTACGAGCAGTACTTC. Amino acids: CASMGTGTSYEQYF.

Concerning this clone: Different DNA sequences within this sample yield the same CDR3. The chain combines TRBV5-1 with TRBJ1-4; 8 bases fit TRBD1. The CDR3 is 14 amino acids. The trim removed 0 bases at V and 5 bases at J, leaving 0 bases unmatched. Germline loops: CDR1 SGHRS, CDR2 YFSETQ. This CDR3 is CASSLGQGNEKLFF. CDR3 in DNA: TGCGCCAGCAGCTTGGGACAGGGGAATGAAAAACTGTTTTTT. Full variable domain (missing parts from reference TRBV5-1 and TRBJ1-4): KAGVTQTPRYLIKTRGQQVTLSCSPISGHRSVSWYQQTPGQGLQFLFEYFSETQRNKGNFPGRFSGRQFSNSRSEMNVSTLELGDSALYLCASSLGQGNEKLFFGSGTQLSVL.

This clone was seen only a few times. The gene calls are TRBV19 and TRBJ2-2; D gene ambiguous. CDR1 is LNHDA and CDR2 is SQIVND in the germline V gene (reference sequence). V was trimmed by 6 bases and J by 7 bases, leaving 12 bases between them. The CDR3 runs 13 residues. CDR3 loop: CASRTSRGGELFF. The CDR3 nucleotides are TGTGCCAGTAGGACCAGCCGAGGCGGGGAGCTGTTTTTT. Complete variable domain (other parts from reference TRBV19 and TRBJ2-2): DGGITQSPKYLFRKEGQNVTLSCEQNLNHDAMYWYRQDPGQGLRLIYYSQIVNDFQKGDIAEGYSVSREKKESFPLTVTSAQKNPTAFYLCASRTSRGGELFFGEGSRLTVL.

The V and J genes are TRBV7-2 and TRBJ1-5, with D maybe TRBD1 (5 bases). This CDR3 spans 14 amino acids. V lost 5 bases to trimming and J lost 5 bases, with 13 bases between them. Germline CDR1 and CDR2: SGHTA and FQGNSA. CDR3 region: CASSQGAVYQPQHF. The DNA of the CDR3 is TGTGCCAGCAGCCAAGGGGCAGTCTATCAGCCCCAGCATTTT.

The CDR3 is CASSSRGNSPLHF. The CDR3 coding sequence is TGTGCCAGCAGCTCTAGGGGAAATTCACCCCTCCACTTT. The V call is TRBV7-2, the J call TRBJ1-6; possible D gene TRBD1, 5 bases. Germline loops: CDR1 SGHTA, CDR2 FQGNSA. This CDR3 contains 13 residues. The V end lost 4 bases, the J end lost 7 bases, and 8 bases lay between the germline ends.

In its sample, this clone was seen a few times. The chain combines TRBV18 with TRBJ1-1; 10 nucleotides match TRBD1. Per the germline V gene, CDR1 is KGHSH and CDR2 is LQKENI. V gave up 3 bases and J gave up 0 bases; unmatched junction bases: 13. This CDR3 spans 19 amino acids. The CDR3 nucleotides read TGTGCCAGCTCACCTAGGACAGGGGGGAGTAACCTAATGAACACTGAAGCTTTCTTT. Its protein is CASSPRTGGSNLMNTEAFF.

The CDR3 reads CASSMGGRRGYTF. CDR3 coding DNA: TGTGCCAGTAGTATGGGGGGGAGACGCGGCTACACCTTC. V gene TRBV19 combines with J gene TRBJ1-2, with a weak D call TRBD1 (5 bases). The CDR3 is 13 amino acids. Trimming took 3 bases from V and 8 from J, leaving 13 bases between them. Looked up from germline, CDR1 is LNHDA and CDR2 is SQIVND (reference sequence).

This clone was found once. The chain couples TRBV2 to TRBJ2-5, with 8 bases aligning to TRBD1. This CDR3 has 14 amino acids. The ends lost 10 bases at V and 4 bases at J; junction bases unmatched: 11. CDR1 SNHLY and CDR2 FYNNEI come from the germline V gene. CDR3: CATGGWTGSETQYF. As DNA, the CDR3 is TGTGCCACAGGCGGTTGGACAGGGTCAGAGACCCAGTACTTC.

This clone was observed a single time. The chain joins TRBV11-3 to TRBJ2-5, with 7 bases fitting TRBD1. The CDR3 is 13 amino acids. CDR1 and CDR2 from the germline V gene are SGHNT and YENEEA. V gave up 5 bases and J gave up 4 bases; unmatched junction bases: 4. The CDR3 reads CASSEGASETQYF. As DNA, the CDR3 is TGTGCCAGCAGCGAGGGGGCCTCAGAGACCCAGTACTTC.

In this sample, this clone turned up a few times. This chain links TRBV6-2 or TRBV6-3 with TRBJ1-5; 8 bases line up with TRBD1. This CDR3 contains 15 residues. With 6 bases clipped from V and 5 bases from J, the junction kept 9 bases outside the gene matches. The germline gives CDR1 MNHEY, CDR2 SVGEGT. CDR3 coding DNA: TGTGCCAGCAGCCGCGGACAGGGTTGGGATCAGCCCCAGCATTTT. Translation: CASSRGQGWDQPQHF.

The chain couples TRBV6-1 to TRBJ2-7; the D gene is possibly TRBD2 (5 bases). This CDR3 comprises 13 residues. Germline CDR1 is MNHNS and CDR2 is SASEGT. Trimming left V 2 bases short and J 2 bases short, with 7 bases between. The CDR3 nucleotides are TGTGCCAGCAGTGAACTAGCCCCCTACGAGCAGTACGTC. Its translation: CASSELAPYEQYV.

This chain connects TRBV11-1 to TRBJ1-2; no clear D. Germline V gene data show CDR1 as SGHAT and CDR2 as FQDESV (reference sequence). The CDR3 loop spans 15 amino acids. V lost 5 bases, J lost 4 bases, and 17 bases lay in between. CDR3 loop: CASSPKTGLTYGYTF. The CDR3 DNA follows: TGTGCCAGCAGCCCAAAGACGGGTTTAACCTATGGCTACACCTTC.

This chain links TRBV14 with TRBJ1-1, with D perhaps matching TRBD1 (6 bases). Germline V gene lookup returns CDR1 SGHDN and CDR2 FVKESK. CDR3 size: 14 residues. V lost 3 bases to trimming and J lost 5 bases, with 13 bases between them. The CDR3 reads CASSQVTGETEAFF. CDR3 bases: TGTGCCAGCAGCCAGGTGACAGGAGAGACTGAAGCTTTCTTT.

This rearrangement joins TRBV29-1 to TRBJ1-1; 9 bases align to TRBD1. The V and J ends lost 4 bases and 1 base, in that order; junction bases with no gene match: 4. Per germline, CDR1 SQVTM and CDR2 ANQGSEA. The CDR3 totals 14 residues. This CDR3 reads CSVARTGENTEAFF. The CDR3 nucleotides are TGCAGCGTTGCCCGGACAGGGGAGAACACTGAAGCTTTCTTT.

The genes are TRBV18 and TRBJ2-2; no firm D call. This CDR3 contains 13 residues. Germline lookup yields CDR1 KGHSH and CDR2 LQKENI. V was shortened by 8 bases and J by 1 base, with 8 bases between the two germline ends. Written as DNA, the CDR3 is TGTGCCAGCGCTAGAGAGAACACCGGGGAGCTGTTTTTT. As protein: CASARENTGELFF.

A few counts support this clone. The chain couples TRBV5-1 to TRBJ2-1; no clear D. Trimming removed 4 bases from V and 0 bases from J, with 14 bases in between. CDR3 length: 16 residues. Germline CDR1 SGHRS, CDR2 YFSETQ. CDR3 residues: CASSPLKDNSYNEQFF. DNA of the CDR3: TGCGCCAGCAGCCCGTTGAAAGACAACTCCTACAATGAGCAGTTCTTC.

The CDR3 spells CASSSPGLAGIYEQYV. The CDR3 DNA follows: TGTGCCAGCAGCTCCCCGGGACTAGCGGGGATCTACGAGCAGTACGTC. The chain recombines TRBV5-6 with TRBJ2-7; the match to TRBD2 covers 13 bases. Germline CDR1 and CDR2: SGHDT and YYEEEE. The V gene end was trimmed by 3 bases and the J gene end by 3 bases; junction bases not matched to a gene: 6. The CDR3 consists of 16 residues.

The CDR3 coding sequence is TGCAGCACCGGGACAGGTGCTGGGGCCAACGTCCTGACTTTC. Translation: CSTGTGAGANVLTF. The chain combines TRBV29-1 with TRBJ2-6, with 8 bases lining up with TRBD1. The germline V gene encodes CDR1 SQVTM and CDR2 ANQGSEA. Trimming cost V 8 bases and J 2 bases; bases outside gene matches: 5. The CDR3 loop spans 14 amino acids.

V gene TRBV6-6 combines with J gene TRBJ1-5, with 8 bases fitting TRBD1. Germline V CDR1 and CDR2: MNHNY, SVGAGI (reference sequence). The CDR3 is 16 amino acids. Germline trimming cut 7 bases from V and 3 bases from J; bases unmatched to any gene: 11. CDR3 bases: TGTGCCAGCAACTCGGGCCAGGGACAGGTCAATCAGCCCCAGCATTTT. This encodes CASNSGQGQVNQPQHF.

This sequence joins TRBV9 and TRBJ1-2; 9 nucleotides match TRBD1. Germline CDR1 and CDR2: SGDLS and YYNGEE. Unmatched junction bases numbered 3, after V lost 2 bases and J lost 1 base. This CDR3 region has 15 residues. CDR3 sequence reads: CASSVGTGNNYGYTF. The CDR3 bases are TGTGCCAGCAGCGTCGGGACAGGGAATAACTATGGCTACACCTTC.

The chain uses TRBV6-1 and TRBJ1-2, with D unclear. V lost 0 bases and J 6 bases, leaving 14 bases between the germline ends. The CDR3 covers 15 residues. Looked up from germline, CDR1 is MNHNS and CDR2 is SASEGT. The DNA for the CDR3 is TGTGCCAGCAGTGAAGCATACCCCGAAGACAATGGCTACACCTTC. This gives the protein CASSEAYPEDNGYTF.

V is TRBV5-1 and J is TRBJ1-4; D is possibly TRBD1 (5 bases). V was clipped by 0 bases and J by 7 bases, with 13 bases between them. Germline CDR1 is SGHRS and CDR2 is YFSETQ. This CDR3 spans 15 amino acids. CDR3 in amino acids: CASSLEGYNSEKLFF. CDR3 nucleotide sequence: TGCGCCAGCAGCTTGGAGGGGTACAACAGTGAAAAACTGTTTTTT. Complete variable domain (other parts from reference TRBV5-1 and TRBJ1-4): KAGVTQTPRYLIKTRGQQVTLSCSPISGHRSVSWYQQTPGQGLQFLFEYFSETQRNKGNFPGRFSGRQFSNSRSEMNVSTLELGDSALYLCASSLEGYNSEKLFFGSGTQLSVL.

The gene calls are TRBV3-1 (or the pseudogene TRBV3-2) and TRBJ2-5; 9 bases are a match to TRBD1. Germline assignment: CDR1 LGHDT and CDR2 YNNKEL (reference sequence). With 5 bases clipped from V and 9 bases from J, the junction kept 7 bases outside the gene matches. This CDR3 spans 13 amino acids. The CDR3 DNA sequence: TGTGCCAGCAGCTCCGGACAGGGGACAGCCCAGTACTTC. Its protein is CASSSGQGTAQYF.